Listed here are 14 T cell receptor beta chains from one sample, sequenced in a study of human T cells and chemical hapten exposure. Indicated time point: patch test 1, 2 weeks after DPC sensitization. Treatment: therapeutic diphenylcyclopropenone sensitization with weekly scalp DPC. Each CDR3 protein gets one entry after TCRdb re-called the RACE reads with MiXCR. This sample yields 95,000 to 100,000 distinct CDR3 sequences, of which under 15% are seen a single time; 2.1% belongs to the top ten. The sequenced sample was whole blood, obtained in connection with sensitization to the hapten diphenylcyclopropenone (DPC). Receptor source: a woman aged 40 to 50 with alopecia areata. Some clones in this sample may be carry-over from other donors' samples.

The chain uses TRBV4-3 and TRBJ2-1; D is uncertain. Germline V gene sequence: CDR1 LGHNA, CDR2 YSLEER. V was clipped by 4 bases and J by 12 bases, with 19 bases between them. The CDR3 has 14 residues. The CDR3 region is CASSRLGWSAGQFF. CDR3 nucleotides: TGCGCCAGCAGCCGCTTGGGATGGTCGGCTGGGCAGTTCTTC.

The chain links TRBV20-1 to TRBJ2-1; the match to TRBD2 covers 12 bases. This CDR3 is built from 18 residues. The germline CDR1 and CDR2 sequences are DFQATT and SNEGSKA (reference sequence). With 1 base clipped from V and 0 bases from J, the junction kept 7 bases outside the gene matches. CDR3 sequence reads: CSARGTSGRTLSYNEQFF. The CDR3 DNA follows: TGCAGTGCTAGAGGTACTAGCGGGAGGACCCTCTCCTACAATGAGCAGTTCTTC.

A few counts support this clonotype. The genes are TRBV30 and TRBJ2-1, with 14 bases aligning to TRBD2. The V gene's germline CDR1 is GTSNPN and CDR2 SVGIG (reference sequence). V shed 4 bases, J shed 15 bases, and the junction held 8 bases outside the gene matches. The CDR3 is 13 amino acids. CDR3 residues: CAWIPGLAGAPFF. CDR3 nucleotides: TGTGCCTGGATCCCGGGACTAGCGGGAGCCCCGTTCTTC.

The J gene is TRBJ1-2, the V gene TRBV28; unclear D gene. CDR1 and CDR2 from the germline V gene are MDHEN and SYDVKM. The CDR3 is 16 residues long. V was trimmed by 6 bases and J by 0 bases, leaving 17 bases between them. The CDR3 DNA reads TGTGCCAGCAGATCCGGGCAGACCCTAGCTAACTATGGCTACACCTTC. This sequence encodes CASRSGQTLANYGYTF.

The J gene is TRBJ2-7, the V gene TRBV2; 8 bases are shared with TRBD1. CDR1 SNHLY and CDR2 FYNNEI come from the germline V gene. J gave up 6 bases and V 6 bases, and 10 bases lay outside the gene matches. The CDR3 covers 14 residues. The DNA of the CDR3 is TGTGCCAGCAGATCACAGGGGGGTTCGGTCGAGCAGTACTTC. Its protein product is CASRSQGGSVEQYF.

This CDR3 is CASSLVGIYGYTF. The CDR3 nucleotides are TGTGCCAGCAGCTTAGTGGGGATCTATGGCTACACCTTC. The chain uses TRBV7-2 and TRBJ1-2; D is unresolved. The CDR3 totals 13 residues. Per germline, CDR1 SGHTA and CDR2 FQGNSA. V lost 1 base to trimming and J lost 4 bases, with 7 bases between them.

The rearrangement joins TRBV27 to TRBJ1-5; D not resolved. V was shortened by 5 bases and J by 0 bases, with 14 bases between the two germline ends. In germline, CDR1 is MNHEY, CDR2 SMNVEV (reference sequence). The CDR3 is made up of 16 amino acids. CDR3 DNA sequence: TGTGCCAGCAGTCCAATGGGGTCGTATAGCAATCAGCCCCAGCATTTT. Protein: CASSPMGSYSNQPQHF.

This clonotype showed up just a few times. This chain connects TRBV5-6 to TRBJ2-4; D gene unclear. Germline V gene data show CDR1 as SGHDT and CDR2 as YYEEEE. V was clipped by 0 bases and J by 6 bases, with 7 bases between them. The CDR3 spans 13 residues. The CDR3 sequence is CASSLVLLNIQYF. In DNA form, the CDR3 reads TGTGCCAGCAGCTTGGTTCTCTTAAACATTCAGTACTTC.

This clonotype has more than one count but fewer than ten. At one end, the junction sequence differs from germline, possibly due to a read error. V usage is TRBV4-2 and J usage is TRBJ2-1, with no clear D. The CDR3 has 15 residues. The V gene's germline CDR1 is LGHNA and CDR2 YNFKEQ. CDR3 bases: TGTGCCAGCACCCAACAATACAACTCCTACAATGAGCAGTTCTTC. Translated: CASTQQYNSYNEQFF.

The chain couples TRBV11-1 to TRBJ2-3; maybe TRBD2 (6 bases). V was clipped by 3 bases and J by 0 bases, with 13 bases between them. Germline CDR1 reads SGHAT; CDR2 reads FQDESV (reference sequence). This CDR3 region has 16 residues. The CDR3 DNA reads TGTGCCAGCAGCTTCACTCTAGCGTCTAGCACAGATACGCAGTATTTT. Translating gives CASSFTLASSTDTQYF.

This clonotype was seen ten or more times. The rearrangement joins TRBV12-3 or TRBV12-4 to TRBJ2-3; the D is unclear. V was cut by 5 bases and J by 5 bases, with 11 bases left in between. CDR3 length: 13 residues. The CDR3 here is CASSPQARDTQYF. CDR3 in DNA: TGTGCCAGCAGTCCACAAGCCAGAGATACGCAGTATTTT.

This clonotype was counted at least ten times. V usage is TRBV7-9 and J usage is TRBJ2-1; maybe TRBD1 (6 bases). The germline V gene encodes CDR1 SEHNR and CDR2 FQNEAQ (reference sequence). This CDR3 is 14 amino acids long. The V end was cut by 1 base, the J end by 6 bases, with 10 bases between. The CDR3: CASSLVQGSNEQFF. The CDR3 DNA is TGTGCCAGCAGCTTAGTACAGGGCTCCAATGAGCAGTTCTTC.

This clonotype was observed a few times. This sequence joins TRBV9 and TRBJ1-2, with D unclear. Germline CDR1 is SGDLS and CDR2 is YYNGEE. The V end was cut by 0 bases, the J end by 6 bases, with 9 bases between. The CDR3 is made up of 13 amino acids. The DNA of the CDR3 is TGTGCCAGCAGCGTAGGGTACCTACATGGCTACACCTTC. Residues: CASSVGYLHGYTF.

This clonotype appeared a few times. The V call is TRBV18, the J call TRBJ1-6; no clear D. CDR1 and CDR2 from the germline V gene are KGHSH and LQKENI. The V end lost 8 bases, the J end lost 9 bases, and 14 bases lay between the germline ends. The CDR3 loop spans 13 amino acids. The chain's CDR3 is CASLRPKGSPLHF. The DNA of the CDR3 is TGTGCCAGCCTCCGACCTAAGGGTTCACCCCTCCACTTT.